These 24 T cell receptor beta chains were sequenced from one sample in a study of OX40 agonist ivuxolimab in advanced cancers. TCRdb's copy holds only in-frame clones and misses some; the assay was immunoSEQ multiplex PCR. Among some 40,000 clones listed, just under 95% were seen once. The starting material was CD4+ or CD8+ T cells sorted from blood, obtained in a trial of the OX40 agonist ivuxolimab. These receptors came from an adult with an advanced solid tumor such as melanoma, head and neck, liver or kidney cancer.

CDR3 bases: TGCAGCGTTGAAGAGGCTGCTGGGGCCAACGTCCTGACTTTC. Its protein is CSVEEAAGANVLTF. The chain joins TRBV29-1 to TRBJ2-6; D is undetermined. This CDR3 region has 14 residues. The V end was cut by 0 bases, the J end by 2 bases, with 5 bases between. From germline, CDR1 is SQVTM and CDR2 ANQGSEA.

V and J are TRBV28 and TRBJ1-1, with D perhaps TRBD1 (6 bases). Looked up from germline, CDR1 is MDHEN and CDR2 is SYDVKM. V gave up 7 bases and J gave up 0 bases, with 9 bases separating them. This CDR3 contains 13 residues. CDR3 DNA sequence: TGTGCCAGCACCAGGGGCCTGAACACTGAAGCTTTCTTT. Residues: CASTRGLNTEAFF.

This chain connects TRBV5-3 to TRBJ2-2, with D unresolved. TRBV5-3 falls under the ORF class, with uncertain function. This CDR3 spans 17 amino acids. Trimming stripped 3 bases from V and 3 bases from J, with 18 bases between. CDR3 sequence reads: CARSSPPRVTYTGELFF. CDR3 nucleotide sequence: TGTGCCAGAAGCTCCCCCCCAAGAGTAACCTACACCGGGGAGCTGTTTTTT.

The chain employs TRBV30 and TRBJ1-3; 9 nucleotides match TRBD1. CDR3 size: 15 residues. The V gene's germline CDR1 is GTSNPN and CDR2 SVGIG (reference sequence). V trimming: 4 bases; J trimming: 0 bases; junction bases outside the gene matches: 4. This CDR3 reads CAWTQGAYSGNTIYF. The DNA for the CDR3 is TGTGCCTGGACACAGGGGGCCTACTCTGGAAACACCATATATTTT.

The genes are TRBV6-5 and TRBJ1-1, with a possible D match to TRBD1 (5 bases). Germline V CDR1 and CDR2: MNHEY, SVGAGI. The CDR3 has 13 amino acids. The ends were cut back, 6 bases at V and 4 bases at J, with 12 bases in the middle. CDR3 nucleotide sequence: TGTGCCAGCAGCCCAGGGAGTAGCACTGAAGCTTTCTTT. Translating it yields CASSPGSSTEAFF.

CDR3: CASSQVREGGELFF. CDR3 nucleotides: TGCGCCAGCAGCCAAGTCAGGGAAGGCGGGGAGCTGTTTTTT. The rearrangement uses TRBV4-1 and TRBJ2-2; maybe TRBD1 (5 bases). The CDR3 has 14 residues. Germline V gene data show CDR1 as MGHRA and CDR2 as YSYEKL. V lost 1 base to trimming and J lost 7 bases, with 10 bases between them.

The rearrangement joins TRBV5-6 to TRBJ2-1, with 8 nucleotides matching TRBD2. The J segment lost 1 base and the V segment lost 4 bases, leaving 7 bases of the junction unmatched. Germline assignment: CDR1 SGHDT and CDR2 YYEEEE. CDR3 length: 16 residues. The CDR3 nucleotides read TGTGCCAGCAGCCCAAGAGCGGGAGTATCCTACAATGAGCAGTTCTTC. Its protein product is CASSPRAGVSYNEQFF. The full variable domain, completed using reference TRBV5-6 and TRBJ2-1, is DAGVTQSPTHLIKTRGQQVTLRCSPKSGHDTVSWYQQALGQGPQFIFQYYEEEERQRGNFPDRFSGHQFPNYSSELNVNALLLGDSALYLCASSPRAGVSYNEQFFGPGTRLTVL.

The rearrangement joins TRBV7-2 to TRBJ2-7; TRBD2 matches at 7 bases. V lost 3 bases and J lost 1; bases outside the gene matches: 6. The CDR3 is made up of 15 amino acids. The germline V gene encodes CDR1 SGHTA and CDR2 FQGNSA. In DNA, the CDR3 is TGTGCCAGCAGCTTCACCGGGACTACATCCTACGAGCAGTACTTC. It specifies CASSFTGTTSYEQYF.

V usage is TRBV6-5 and J usage is TRBJ2-1; 8 bases align to TRBD2. The CDR3 is made up of 14 amino acids. From germline, CDR1 is MNHEY and CDR2 SVGAGI. V was clipped by 10 bases and J by 6 bases; unmatched bases: 11. The CDR3 DNA reads as TGTGCCACAGGGACTTGGCGGGAGGCCAATGAGCAGTTCTTC. Its translation is CATGTWREANEQFF.

The V and J genes are TRBV4-1 and TRBJ2-5; TRBD2 aligns across 11 bases. The CDR3 runs to 16 residues. Trimming cost V 5 bases and J 1 base; bases outside gene matches: 6. Germline values: CDR1 MGHRA, CDR2 YSYEKL. DNA for the CDR3: TGCGCCAGCAGCTCCGGGACTAGCGGTCTCCAAGAGACCCAGTACTTC. It is translated as CASSSGTSGLQETQYF.

This clone came up once. The gene calls are TRBV11-2 and TRBJ2-3, with 12 bases identical to TRBD2. This CDR3 spans 17 amino acids. Per the germline V gene, CDR1 is SGHAT and CDR2 is FQNNGV. V lost 3 bases to trimming and J lost 2 bases; unmatched junction nucleotides: 6. The CDR3 DNA sequence: TGTGCCAGCAGCTTCTGGACTAGCGGGATGAACACAGATACGCAGTATTTT. The encoded protein is CASSFWTSGMNTDTQYF.

The chain couples TRBV6-5 to TRBJ2-1; D might be TRBD2 (6 bases). CDR1 and CDR2 (germline): MNHEY, SVGAGI. CDR3 length: 14 residues. Trimming removed 6 bases from V and 2 bases from J, with 11 bases in between. CDR3 sequence: CASRGRSTYNEQFF. In DNA, the CDR3 is TGTGCCAGCAGGGGGAGGAGTACCTACAATGAGCAGTTCTTC.

The V gene is TRBV30, the J gene TRBJ1-1, with D possibly TRBD1 on 6 matching bases. Trimming pared 6 bases from V and 5 bases from J, leaving 19 bases between. Per the germline V gene, CDR1 is GTSNPN and CDR2 is SVGIG (reference sequence). The CDR3 contains 14 residues. This chain's CDR3 is CACRMGGGWTEAFF. As DNA, the CDR3 is TGTGCCTGCCGGATGGGGGGCGGATGGACTGAAGCTTTCTTT.

In DNA, the CDR3 is TGTGCCAGCAGTCCCCTGACTAGCGGGAGTTTCCACGAGCAGTACTTC. Translated, it gives CASSPLTSGSFHEQYF. This chain connects TRBV28 to TRBJ2-7; 12 nucleotides agree with TRBD2. CDR1 is MDHEN, CDR2 SYDVKM, per germline. The CDR3 has 16 amino acids. V lost 5 bases to trimming and J lost 5 bases; unmatched junction nucleotides: 10. Complete variable domain (other parts from reference TRBV28 and TRBJ2-7): DVKVTQSSRYLVKRTGEKVFLECVQDMDHENMFWYRQDPGLGLRLIYFSYDVKMKEKGDIPEGYSVSREKKERFSLILESASTNQTSMYLCASSPLTSGSFHEQYFGPGTRLTVT.

This chain joins TRBV14 and TRBJ2-6; 14 nucleotides agree with TRBD2. CDR1 and CDR2 (germline): SGHDN, FVKESK. The CDR3 consists of 20 residues. Trimming cost V 6 bases and J 3 bases; bases outside gene matches: 13. CDR3 loop: CASSPLTTSGRARGANVLTF. In nucleotides, the CDR3 is TGTGCCAGCAGTCCACTAACGACTAGCGGGAGGGCCCGTGGGGCCAACGTCCTGACTTTC. The full variable domain, rest sourced from reference TRBV14 and TRBJ2-6, is EAGVTQFPSHSVIEKGQTVTLRCDPISGHDNLYWYRRVMGKEIKFLLHFVKESKQDESGMPNNRFLAERTGGTYSTLKVQPAELEDSGVYFCASSPLTTSGRARGANVLTFGAGSRLTVL.

The chain joins TRBV5-1 to TRBJ1-4, with 8 bases that match TRBD1. The CDR3 sequence is 15 residues long. V lost 4 bases to trimming and J lost 8 bases; unmatched junction nucleotides: 10. The germline gives CDR1 SGHRS, CDR2 YFSETQ. The CDR3 nucleotides read TGCGCCAGCAGCGAACAGGGGGATGTCTACGAAAAACTGTTTTTT. Translated, it gives CASSEQGDVYEKLFF.

This chain uses TRBV6-6 with TRBJ1-5; no definite D call. V was cut by 5 bases and J by 0 bases, with 11 bases left in between. The CDR3 runs to 15 residues. Looked up from germline, CDR1 is MNHNY and CDR2 is SVGAGI (reference sequence). The CDR3 DNA sequence: TGTGCCAGCAGTCTCTTTATGGATAGCAATCAGCCCCAGCATTTT. Protein sequence: CASSLFMDSNQPQHF.

The rearrangement links TRBV29-1 to TRBJ2-1, with unresolved D. This CDR3 region has 16 residues. The V end lost 5 bases, the J end lost 0 bases, and 17 bases lay between the germline ends. Germline CDR1 and CDR2: SQVTM and ANQGSEA. The CDR3 DNA sequence: TGCAGCGTTAATCGCCTCCTAGGAACCTCCTACAATGAGCAGTTCTTC. This encodes CSVNRLLGTSYNEQFF.

This chain joins TRBV29-1 and TRBJ2-1; 9 bases fit TRBD1. This CDR3 region has 13 residues. The V and J ends lost 7 bases and 7 bases, in that order; junction bases with no gene match: 8. CDR1 and CDR2 (germline): SQVTM, ANQGSEA. CDR3 in amino acids: CSAFGQGMNEQFF. The CDR3 coding sequence is TGCAGCGCTTTCGGACAGGGGATGAATGAGCAGTTCTTC.

V gene TRBV28 combines with J gene TRBJ2-7; no definite D call. The CDR3 is 13 residues long. The germline V and J ends were trimmed by 5 bases and 3 bases, with 11 bases remaining between them. Germline-derived CDR1 and CDR2 are MDHEN and SYDVKM. DNA of the CDR3: TGTGCCAGCAGTCTTACAGATCTCTACGAGCAGTACTTC. Its translation: CASSLTDLYEQYF.

This rearrangement joins TRBV28 to TRBJ2-1; 12 bases agree with TRBD1. The CDR3 totals 16 residues. Germline CDR1 is MDHEN and CDR2 is SYDVKM. J gave up 8 bases and V 1 base, and 6 bases lay outside the gene matches. The CDR3 DNA sequence: TGTGCCAGCAGTTTATCCCCGGGACAGGGGGCGCATGAGCAGTTCTTC. It specifies CASSLSPGQGAHEQFF.

The chain is built from TRBV7-9 and TRBJ2-7, with D unclear. Deletions cut 6 bases from V and 0 bases from J, with 9 bases between. Germline CDR1 and CDR2: SEHNR and FQNEAQ (reference sequence). The length of the CDR3 is 13 residues. The CDR3 region has the DNA TGTGCCAGCAGACCCGTGAGCTCCTACGAGCAGTACTTC. Amino acid sequence: CASRPVSSYEQYF.

The CDR3 DNA reads TGTGCCAGCAGCTCTGGGACAAGCCAGCAGTACTTC. Protein: CASSSGTSQQYF. The chain has TRBV11-2 and TRBJ2-7; TRBD1 might be the D (6 bases). V was cut by 4 bases and J by 8 bases, with 12 bases left in between. Germline V gene data show CDR1 as SGHAT and CDR2 as FQNNGV. The CDR3 runs 12 residues.

The chain links TRBV21-1 to TRBJ2-1; the DNA was not used to check the table's D call, TRBD2. TRBV21-1 is classified as a pseudogene. The CDR3 is 18 residues long. The DNA for the CDR3 is TGTGCCAGCAGCACCCGGGTAGCGGGAGGGCCGAGGTACAATGAGCAGTTCTTC. It encodes CASSTRVAGGPRYNEQFF.